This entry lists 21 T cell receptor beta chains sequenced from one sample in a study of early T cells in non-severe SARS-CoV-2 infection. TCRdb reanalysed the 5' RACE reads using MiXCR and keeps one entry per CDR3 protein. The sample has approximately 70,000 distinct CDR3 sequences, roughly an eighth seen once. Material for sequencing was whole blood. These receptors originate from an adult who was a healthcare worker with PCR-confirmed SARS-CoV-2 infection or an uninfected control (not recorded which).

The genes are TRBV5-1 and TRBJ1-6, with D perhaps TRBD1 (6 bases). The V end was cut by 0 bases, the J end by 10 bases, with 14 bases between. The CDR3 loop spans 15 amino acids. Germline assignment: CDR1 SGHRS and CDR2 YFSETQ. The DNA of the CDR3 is TGCGCCAGCAGCTTGGACGGGGGCCTACGGTCACCCCTCCACTTT. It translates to CASSLDGGLRSPLHF.

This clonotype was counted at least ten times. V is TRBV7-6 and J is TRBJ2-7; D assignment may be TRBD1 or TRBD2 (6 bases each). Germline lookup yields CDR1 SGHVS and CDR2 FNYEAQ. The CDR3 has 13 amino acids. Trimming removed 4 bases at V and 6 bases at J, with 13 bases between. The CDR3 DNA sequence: TGTGCCAGCAGCTACATCAGGGGAGGCGAGCAGTACTTC. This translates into CASSYIRGGEQYF.

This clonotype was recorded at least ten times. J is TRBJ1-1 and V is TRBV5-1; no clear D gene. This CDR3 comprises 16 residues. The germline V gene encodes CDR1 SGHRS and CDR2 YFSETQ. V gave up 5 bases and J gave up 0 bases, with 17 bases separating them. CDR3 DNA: TGCGCCAGCAGTCCCCGGTCACTGAGTTTGAACACTGAAGCTTTCTTT. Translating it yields CASSPRSLSLNTEAFF.

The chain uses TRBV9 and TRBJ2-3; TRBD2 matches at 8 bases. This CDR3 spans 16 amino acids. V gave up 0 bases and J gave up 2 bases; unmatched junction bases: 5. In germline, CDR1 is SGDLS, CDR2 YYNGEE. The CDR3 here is CASSVVGTRNTDTQYF. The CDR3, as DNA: TGTGCCAGCAGCGTAGTCGGGACTAGAAACACAGATACGCAGTATTTT.

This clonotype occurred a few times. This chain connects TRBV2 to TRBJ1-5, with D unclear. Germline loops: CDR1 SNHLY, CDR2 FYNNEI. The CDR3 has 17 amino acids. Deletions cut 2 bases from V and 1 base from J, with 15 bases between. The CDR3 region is CASSELLVGGSNQPQHF. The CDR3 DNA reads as TGTGCCAGCAGTGAATTGCTGGTCGGAGGGAGCAATCAGCCCCAGCATTTT.

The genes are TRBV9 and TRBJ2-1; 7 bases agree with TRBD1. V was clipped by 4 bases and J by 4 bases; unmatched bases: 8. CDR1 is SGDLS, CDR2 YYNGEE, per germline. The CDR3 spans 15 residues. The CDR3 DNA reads TGTGCCAGCAGCCCTTACAGGGGATCGTACAATGAGCAGTTCTTC. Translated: CASSPYRGSYNEQFF.

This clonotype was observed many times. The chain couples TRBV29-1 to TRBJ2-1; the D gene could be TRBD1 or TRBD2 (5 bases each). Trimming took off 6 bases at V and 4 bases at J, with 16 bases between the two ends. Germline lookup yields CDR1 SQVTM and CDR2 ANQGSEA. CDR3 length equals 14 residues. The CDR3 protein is CSVSPGRPYNEQFF. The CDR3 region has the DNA TGCAGCGTGTCACCGGGACGGCCATACAATGAGCAGTTCTTC.

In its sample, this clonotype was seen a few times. The CDR3 DNA reads as TGTGCCAGCAGTTACCCGGGAGGCGAGCAGTACTTC. This encodes CASSYPGGEQYF. This rearrangement joins TRBV6-6 to TRBJ2-7; 7 bases fit TRBD2. The CDR3 sequence is 12 residues long. Germline V gene sequence: CDR1 MNHNY, CDR2 SVGAGI (reference sequence). J lost 6 bases, V lost 2 bases, and 1 base had no gene match.

CDR3 loop: CASSPWGSNQPQHF. CDR3 bases: TGTGCCAGCAGCCCTTGGGGATCCAATCAGCCCCAGCATTTT. The chain uses TRBV7-6 and TRBJ1-5, with D unclear. The CDR3 consists of 14 residues. V dropped 5 bases and J dropped 3 bases, with 11 bases sitting between them. Germline V gene data show CDR1 as SGHVS and CDR2 as FNYEAQ.

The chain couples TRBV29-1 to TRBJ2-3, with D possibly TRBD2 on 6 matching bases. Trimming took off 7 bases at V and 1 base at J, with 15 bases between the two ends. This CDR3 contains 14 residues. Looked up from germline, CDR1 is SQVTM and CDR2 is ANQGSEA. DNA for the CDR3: TGCAGCGGATCCGATGCGGGGCGCACAGATACGCAGTATTTT. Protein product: CSGSDAGRTDTQYF.

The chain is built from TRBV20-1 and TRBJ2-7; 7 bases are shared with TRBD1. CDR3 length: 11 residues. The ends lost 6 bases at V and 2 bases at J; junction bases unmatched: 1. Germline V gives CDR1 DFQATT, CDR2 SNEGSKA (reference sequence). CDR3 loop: CSAGTAYEQYF. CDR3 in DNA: TGCAGTGCCGGGACAGCCTACGAGCAGTACTTC.

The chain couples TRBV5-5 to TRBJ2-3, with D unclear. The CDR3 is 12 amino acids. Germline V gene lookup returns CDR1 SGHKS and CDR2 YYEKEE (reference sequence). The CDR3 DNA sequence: TGTGCAGTCGGGCGGAGCACAGATACGCAGTATTTT. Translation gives CAVGRSTDTQYF.

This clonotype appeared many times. The CDR3 is CASSTGGAHQPQHF. DNA of the CDR3: TGTGCCAGTAGTACAGGGGGTGCGCATCAGCCCCAGCATTTT. The chain couples TRBV19 to TRBJ1-5, with 7 nucleotides matching TRBD1. Germline V lookup: CDR1 LNHDA, CDR2 SQIVND (reference sequence). Trimming removed 4 bases from V and 5 bases from J; junction bases left unmatched: 5. The CDR3 is made up of 14 amino acids.

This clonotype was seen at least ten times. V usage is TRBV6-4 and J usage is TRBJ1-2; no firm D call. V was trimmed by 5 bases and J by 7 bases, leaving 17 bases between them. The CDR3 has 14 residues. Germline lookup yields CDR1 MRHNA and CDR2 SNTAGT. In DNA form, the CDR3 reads TGTGCCAGCAGTCCTACGCGGGGTGGAAGTGGCTACACCTTC. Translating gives CASSPTRGGSGYTF.

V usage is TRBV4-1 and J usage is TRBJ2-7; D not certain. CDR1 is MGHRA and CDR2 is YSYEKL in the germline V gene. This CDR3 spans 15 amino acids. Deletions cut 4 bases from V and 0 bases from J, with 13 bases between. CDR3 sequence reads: CASSLTFTRSYEQYF. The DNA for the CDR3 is TGCGCCAGCAGCCTTACCTTCACCCGCTCCTACGAGCAGTACTTC.

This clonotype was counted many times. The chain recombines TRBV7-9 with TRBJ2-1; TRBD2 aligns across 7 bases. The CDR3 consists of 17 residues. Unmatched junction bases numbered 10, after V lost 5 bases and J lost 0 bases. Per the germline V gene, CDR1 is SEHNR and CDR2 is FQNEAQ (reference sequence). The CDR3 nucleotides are TGTGCCAGCAGCCTCATGGGAGGGTTTAGCTCCTACAATGAGCAGTTCTTC. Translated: CASSLMGGFSSYNEQFF.

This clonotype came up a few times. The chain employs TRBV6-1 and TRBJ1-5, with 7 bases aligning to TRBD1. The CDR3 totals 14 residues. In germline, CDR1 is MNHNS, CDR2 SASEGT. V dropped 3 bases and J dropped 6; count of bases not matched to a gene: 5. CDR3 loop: CASSDRGGRQPQHF. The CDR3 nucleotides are TGTGCCAGCAGTGACAGGGGGGGTCGTCAGCCCCAGCATTTT.

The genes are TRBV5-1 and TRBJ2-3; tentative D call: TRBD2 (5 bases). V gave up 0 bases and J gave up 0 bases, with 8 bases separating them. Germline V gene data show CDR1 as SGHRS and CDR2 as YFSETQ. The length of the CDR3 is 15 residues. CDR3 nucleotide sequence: TGCGCCAGCAGCTTGGAGGAGGCCAGCACAGATACGCAGTATTTT. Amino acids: CASSLEEASTDTQYF.

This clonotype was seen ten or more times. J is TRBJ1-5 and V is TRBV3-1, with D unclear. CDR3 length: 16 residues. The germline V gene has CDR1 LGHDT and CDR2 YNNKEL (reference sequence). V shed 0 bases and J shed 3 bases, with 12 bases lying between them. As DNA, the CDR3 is TGTGCCAGCAGCCAAGATCCCGGCTTAGTCAATCAGCCCCAGCATTTT. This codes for CASSQDPGLVNQPQHF.

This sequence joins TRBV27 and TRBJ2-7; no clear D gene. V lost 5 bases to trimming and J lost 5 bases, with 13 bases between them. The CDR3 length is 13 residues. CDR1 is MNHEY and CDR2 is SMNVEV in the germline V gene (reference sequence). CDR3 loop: CASSLSNRDEQYF. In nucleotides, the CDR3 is TGTGCCAGCAGTCTCTCGAATAGGGACGAGCAGTACTTC.

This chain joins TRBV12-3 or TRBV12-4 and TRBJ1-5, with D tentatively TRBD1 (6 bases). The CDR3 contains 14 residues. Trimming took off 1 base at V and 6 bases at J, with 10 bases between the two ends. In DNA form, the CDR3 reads TGTGCCAGCAGTTTAGACCAGGGGACTCAGCCCCAGCATTTT. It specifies CASSLDQGTQPQHF.